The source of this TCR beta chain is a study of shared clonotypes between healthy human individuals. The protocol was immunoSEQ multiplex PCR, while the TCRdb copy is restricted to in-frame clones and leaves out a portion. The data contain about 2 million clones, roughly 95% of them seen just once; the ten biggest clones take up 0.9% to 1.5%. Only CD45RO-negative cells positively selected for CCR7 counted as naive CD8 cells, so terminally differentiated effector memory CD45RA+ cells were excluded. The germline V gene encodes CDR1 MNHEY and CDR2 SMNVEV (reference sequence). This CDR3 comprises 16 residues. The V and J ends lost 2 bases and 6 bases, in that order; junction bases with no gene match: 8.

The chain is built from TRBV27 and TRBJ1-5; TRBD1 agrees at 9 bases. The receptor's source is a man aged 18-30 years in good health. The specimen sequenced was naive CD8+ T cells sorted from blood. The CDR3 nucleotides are TGTGCCAGCAGTTTACGCAAGGGACAGGGCACTCAGCCCCAGCATTTT. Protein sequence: CASSLRKGQGTQPQHF.